Listed below are T cell receptor beta chains from one sample, sequenced in a study of blood T cell repertoires in COVID-19. Sequencing was performed with immunoSEQ multiplex PCR; in TCRdb, only in-frame clones are kept and a portion is missing. The table has some 220,000 clones, 75% to 85% seen once; the top ten hold less than 6%. Specimen: peripheral blood. The receptors shown here come from a woman aged 70-85 years with COVID-19, enrolled during active disease. Both conserved end residues are part of each CDR3. Fields, in order: J gene, clone size, V gene, CDR3 length, D gene, CDR3 protein, CDR3 DNA. D genes are given only for firm matches. Size tells how often a clone was seen (once, few, many) or the class of an expanded clone, and some rows leave it out.

J: TRBJ2-7; size: NA; V: TRBV5-6; length: 13; D: NA; CDR3: CASRRRDVGEQYF; DNA: TGTGCCAGCAGACGGCGGGATGTCGGGGAGCAGTACTTC
J: TRBJ1-2; size: NA; V: TRBV7-9; length: 14; D: TRBD1; CDR3: CASSVSDRGSGYTF; DNA: TGTGCCAGCAGCGTCTCAGACAGGGGAAGTGGCTACACCTTC
J: TRBJ1-2; size: few; V: TRBV27; length: 15; D: TRBD1; CDR3: CASSLQGAQNYGYTF; DNA: TGTGCCAGCAGCCTCCAGGGGGCGCAAAACTATGGCTACACCTTC
J: TRBJ2-1; size: once; V: TRBV28; length: 18; D: TRBD2; CDR3: CASRPSWGGGNPYNEQFF; DNA: TGTGCCAGCAGGCCATCGTGGGGGGGAGGAAACCCCTACAATGAGCAGTTCTTC
J: TRBJ2-7; size: NA; V: TRBV7-9; length: 15; D: NA; CDR3: CASSFEGGIAYEQYF; DNA: TGTGCCAGCAGCTTTGAGGGGGGGATTGCCTACGAGCAGTACTTC
J: TRBJ2-7; size: NA; V: TRBV5-1; length: 13; D: NA; CDR3: CASSLEARGEQYF; DNA: TGCGCCAGCAGCTTGGAAGCTAGAGGCGAGCAGTACTTC
J: TRBJ2-1; size: NA; V: TRBV5-1; length: 14; D: TRBD2; CDR3: CASSLGLAGIEQFF; DNA: TGCGCCAGCAGCTTAGGACTAGCGGGAATTGAGCAGTTCTTC
J: TRBJ2-2; size: NA; V: TRBV27; length: 14; D: NA; CDR3: CASSLYRGTGELFF; DNA: TGTGCCAGCAGTTTATACCGGGGGACCGGGGAGCTGTTTTTT
J: TRBJ2-1; size: NA; V: TRBV3-1/TRBV3-2; length: 16; D: NA; CDR3: CASSQDGSVSTNEQFF; DNA: TGTGCCAGCAGCCAAGATGGCAGCGTATCGACTAATGAGCAGTTCTTC
J: TRBJ2-7; size: NA; V: TRBV6-2/TRBV6-3; length: 14; D: NA; CDR3: CASSSQGLVLEQYF; DNA: TGTGCCAGCAGTTCCCAGGGTTTAGTCCTGGAGCAGTACTTC
J: TRBJ2-1; size: NA; V: TRBV10-1; length: 16; D: NA; CDR3: CASSEFRGRGYNEQFF; DNA: TGCGCCAGCAGTGAGTTTAGGGGAAGGGGTTACAATGAGCAGTTCTTC
J: TRBJ2-2; size: NA; V: TRBV9; length: 13; D: NA; CDR3: CASSLLTAGELFF; DNA: TGTGCCAGCAGCCTCCTTACGGCCGGGGAGCTGTTTTTT
J: TRBJ2-2; size: NA; V: TRBV19; length: 17; D: NA; CDR3: CASSMRGPLMNTGELFF; DNA: TGTGCCAGTAGTATGAGAGGGCCCCTTATGAACACCGGGGAGCTGTTTTTT
J: TRBJ1-6; size: NA; V: TRBV5-1; length: 15; D: TRBD1; CDR3: CASSLDRGGNSPLHF; DNA: TGCGCCAGCAGTCTGGACAGGGGGGGGAATTCACCCCTCCACTTT
J: TRBJ1-1; size: NA; V: TRBV9; length: 15; D: NA; CDR3: CASSVEGGKNTEAFF; DNA: TGTGCCAGCAGCGTAGAGGGGGGGAAGAACACTGAAGCTTTCTTT
J: TRBJ1-1; size: NA; V: TRBV19; length: 15; D: NA; CDR3: CASSITWARNTEAFF; DNA: TGTGCCAGTAGTATAACCTGGGCGAGGAACACTGAAGCTTTCTTT
J: TRBJ2-3; size: NA; V: TRBV3-1/TRBV3-2; length: 15; D: TRBD1; CDR3: CASSAGQGVSDTQYF; DNA: TGTGCCAGCAGCGCAGGACAGGGTGTTTCAGATACGCAGTATTTT
J: TRBJ2-1; size: once; V: TRBV5-8; length: 13; D: NA; CDR3: CASSFLPNNEQFF; DNA: TGTGCCAGCAGCTTTCTACCTAACAATGAGCAGTTCTTC
J: TRBJ1-6; size: many; V: TRBV19; length: 16; D: TRBD1; CDR3: CASSDRGQTGNSPLHF; DNA: TGTGCCAGTAGCGACAGGGGTCAAACGGGTAATTCACCCCTCCACTTT
J: TRBJ2-7; size: once; V: TRBV11-2; length: 16; D: NA; CDR3: CASSLVGARSSYEQYF; DNA: TGTGCCAGCAGCTTAGTAGGGGCCCGGTCCTCCTACGAGCAGTACTTC
J: TRBJ2-1; size: NA; V: TRBV5-5; length: 18; D: TRBD2; CDR3: CASSFSGRPGNSYNEQFF; DNA: TGTGCCAGCAGCTTTAGCGGGAGGCCCGGGAACTCCTACAATGAGCAGTTCTTC
J: TRBJ1-3; size: NA; V: TRBV10-3; length: 12; D: NA; CDR3: CAGGNSGNTIYF; DNA: TGTGCCGGAGGGAACTCTGGAAACACCATATATTTT
J: TRBJ2-7; size: NA; V: TRBV18; length: 13; D: NA; CDR3: CASSQGTAYEQYF; DNA: TGTGCCAGCTCCCAAGGGACTGCCTACGAGCAGTACTTC
J: TRBJ2-3; size: NA; V: TRBV5-1; length: 16; D: TRBD2; CDR3: CASSVGTSGGTDTQYF; DNA: TGCGCCAGCAGCGTCGGGACTAGCGGGGGCACAGATACGCAGTATTTT
J: TRBJ2-3; size: once; V: TRBV27; length: 19; D: NA; CDR3: CASSSFPVGAGRGTDTQYF; DNA: TGTGCCAGCAGTTCCTTTCCCGTTGGAGCGGGCCGCGGCACAGATACGCAGTATTTT
J: TRBJ2-3; size: NA; V: TRBV13; length: 15; D: NA; CDR3: CASSLTKRSTDTQYF; DNA: TGTGCCAGCAGCTTAACGAAGCGGAGCACAGATACGCAGTATTTT
J: TRBJ2-7; size: NA; V: TRBV12-3/TRBV12-4; length: 13; D: NA; CDR3: CASSLNSFYEQYF; DNA: TGTGCCAGCAGTTTAAACAGTTTTTACGAGCAGTACTTC
J: TRBJ2-3; size: NA; V: TRBV4-3; length: 17; D: NA; CDR3: CASSQRILAPATHTQYF; DNA: TGCGCCAGCAGCCAACGCATACTAGCTCCCGCTACCCATACGCAGTATTTT
J: TRBJ2-5; size: few; V: TRBV9; length: 16; D: TRBD1; CDR3: CASTRTGRPGQETQYF; DNA: TGTGCCAGCACAAGGACAGGGCGTCCGGGCCAAGAGACCCAGTACTTC
J: TRBJ2-3; size: NA; V: TRBV11-2; length: 17; D: TRBD2; CDR3: CASSSLKREKSTDTQYF; DNA: TGTGCCAGCAGCTCACTAAAGCGGGAGAAAAGCACAGATACGCAGTATTTT
J: TRBJ2-1; size: NA; V: TRBV5-6; length: 15; D: NA; CDR3: CASTPRRRTYNEQFF; DNA: TGTGCCAGCACCCCCCGGAGGAGAACCTACAATGAGCAGTTCTTC
J: TRBJ1-1; size: NA; V: TRBV5-1; length: 14; D: NA; CDR3: CASSLVGGNTEAFF; DNA: TGCGCCAGCAGCTTGGTAGGCGGAAACACTGAAGCTTTCTTT
J: TRBJ1-5; size: NA; V: TRBV6-5; length: 15; D: NA; CDR3: CASSLSDGGNQPQHF; DNA: TGTGCCAGCAGTCTATCGGACGGGGGCAATCAGCCCCAGCATTTT
J: TRBJ2-5; size: NA; V: TRBV11-2; length: 14; D: NA; CDR3: CASSFGAGGETQYF; DNA: TGTGCCAGCAGCTTCGGAGCGGGTGGAGAGACCCAGTACTTC
J: TRBJ2-5; size: NA; V: TRBV12-3/TRBV12-4; length: 13; D: NA; CDR3: CASSFTRGETQYF; DNA: TGTGCCAGCAGTTTTACCAGAGGAGAGACCCAGTACTTC
J: TRBJ1-2; size: once; V: TRBV7-2; length: 13; D: NA; CDR3: CASSLGPGYGYTF; DNA: TGTGCCAGCAGCTTAGGCCCAGGATATGGCTACACCTTC
J: TRBJ2-1; size: NA; V: TRBV19; length: 14; D: TRBD2; CDR3: CASSVLAVMNEQFF; DNA: TGTGCCAGTAGTGTTCTAGCGGTAATGAATGAGCAGTTCTTC
J: TRBJ1-5; size: NA; V: TRBV7-8; length: 15; D: TRBD1; CDR3: CASSLDRVGYQPQHF; DNA: TGTGCCAGCAGCTTGGACAGGGTGGGATATCAGCCCCAGCATTTT
J: TRBJ1-1; size: NA; V: TRBV2; length: 11; D: NA; CDR3: CASSPQYGAFF; DNA: TGTGCCAGCAGTCCACAGTACGGAGCTTTCTTT
J: TRBJ1-5; size: NA; V: TRBV2; length: 15; D: TRBD1; CDR3: CASSVDRGAGQPQHF; DNA: TGTGCCAGCAGTGTTGACAGGGGCGCGGGGCAGCCCCAGCATTTT
J: TRBJ2-2; size: NA; V: TRBV7-2; length: 15; D: NA; CDR3: CASSTAIRATGELFF; DNA: TGTGCCAGCAGCACAGCAATCAGGGCGACCGGGGAGCTGTTTTTT
J: TRBJ2-7; size: NA; V: TRBV7-2; length: 15; D: TRBD2; CDR3: CASSPQASGAYEQYF; DNA: TGTGCCAGCAGCCCCCAGGCTAGCGGGGCCTACGAGCAGTACTTC
J: TRBJ2-1; size: once; V: TRBV5-1; length: 13; D: TRBD2; CDR3: CASSEREGSEQFF; DNA: TGCGCCAGCAGCGAGCGGGAGGGAAGTGAGCAGTTCTTC
J: TRBJ2-7; size: NA; V: TRBV28; length: 16; D: TRBD1; CDR3: CASSSTRTGGRYEQYF; DNA: TGTGCCAGCAGTTCTACCAGGACAGGGGGCCGCTACGAGCAGTACTTC
J: TRBJ1-6; size: NA; V: TRBV6-1; length: 16; D: TRBD1; CDR3: CASSVTDRAYNSPLHF; DNA: TGTGCCAGCAGTGTAACCGACAGGGCTTATAATTCACCCCTCCACTTT
J: TRBJ2-7; size: NA; V: TRBV6-5; length: 14; D: TRBD1; CDR3: CASSNRGFHYEQYF; DNA: TGTGCCAGCAGCAACAGGGGCTTTCACTACGAGCAGTACTTC
J: TRBJ2-3; size: few; V: TRBV30; length: 16; D: TRBD1; CDR3: CAWSFGDRSGADTQYF; DNA: TGTGCCTGGAGTTTCGGGGACAGGTCGGGGGCAGATACGCAGTATTTT
J: TRBJ2-1; size: NA; V: TRBV7-2; length: 15; D: TRBD2; CDR3: CASSFLAGVYNEQFF; DNA: TGTGCCAGCAGCTTCCTAGCGGGGGTCTACAATGAGCAGTTCTTC
J: TRBJ1-3; size: NA; V: TRBV28; length: 16; D: NA; CDR3: CASSFRTAGSGNTIYF; DNA: TGTGCCAGCAGTTTTCGGACAGCAGGATCCGGAAACACCATATATTTT
J: TRBJ1-2; size: NA; V: TRBV28; length: 15; D: NA; CDR3: CAITRGGNGNYGYTF; DNA: TGTGCCATCACACGGGGAGGGAACGGGAACTATGGCTACACCTTC
J: TRBJ2-7; size: NA; V: TRBV2; length: 14; D: TRBD1; CDR3: CASSSGTGEIKQYF; DNA: TGTGCCAGCAGTTCCGGGACAGGGGAAATCAAGCAGTACTTC
J: TRBJ1-2; size: NA; V: TRBV2; length: 13; D: TRBD1; CDR3: CASSGTGAYGYTF; DNA: TGTGCCAGCAGTGGGACAGGGGCTTATGGCTACACCTTC
J: TRBJ1-6; size: NA; V: TRBV28; length: 12; D: NA; CDR3: CASRESRSPLHF; DNA: TGTGCCAGCAGGGAGAGTCGTTCACCCCTCCACTTT
J: TRBJ2-7; size: NA; V: TRBV7-2; length: 15; D: TRBD2; CDR3: CASSLLAGDQGEQYF; DNA: TGTGCCAGCAGCCTGCTAGCGGGAGACCAAGGGGAGCAGTACTTC
J: TRBJ2-2; size: once; V: TRBV5-6; length: 16; D: NA; CDR3: CASNPGGLDRAGELFF; DNA: TGTGCCAGCAATCCGGGCGGGCTAGATAGGGCCGGGGAGCTGTTTTTT
J: TRBJ2-3; size: many; V: TRBV28; length: 14; D: TRBD2; CDR3: CASSSIRTSFTQYF; DNA: TGTGCCAGCAGTTCTATAAGGACTAGTTTTACGCAGTATTTT
J: TRBJ1-1; size: NA; V: TRBV28; length: 15; D: NA; CDR3: CASSAPSLGNTEAFF; DNA: TGTGCCAGCAGTGCCCCGAGCCTTGGGAACACTGAAGCTTTCTTT
J: TRBJ2-2; size: few; V: TRBV9; length: 17; D: TRBD2; CDR3: CASSKTSGSTNTGELFF; DNA: TGTGCCAGCTCAAAGACTAGCGGGAGTACGAACACCGGGGAGCTGTTTTTT
J: TRBJ1-5; size: once; V: TRBV28; length: 17; D: TRBD1; CDR3: CAIYPLPGQGDNQPQHF; DNA: TGTGCCATCTACCCTCTCCCAGGACAGGGGGACAATCAGCCCCAGCATTTT